The entry below describes one T cell receptor (beta chain). Its cognate antigen is unknown. These data belong to a study of post-analysis software for immune sequencing data. Study conclusions and caveats: The five TRBV segments detected at higher frequency in patients than in controls included TRBV5-6, TRBV5-1 and TRBV20-1.

Incorporated into the TCR beta cDNA libraries were unique molecular identifiers, which served to reduce PCR and sequencing biases. TCRdb itself ran the PCR reads through MiXCR, one entry per CDR3 protein. The sample yields 820,000 or so distinct CDR3 sequences, around 53% seen once. V lost 8 bases, J lost 3 bases, and 16 bases lay in between. Looked up from germline, CDR1 is MNHNY and CDR2 is SVGAGI (reference sequence). CDR3 length: 14 residues. What was sequenced was blood. This receptor was identified in a girl aged 10 to 17 with multiple sclerosis. The chain recombines TRBV6-6 with TRBJ1-2; TRBD1 might be the D (5 bases). The CDR3 spells CASAARRGDYGYTF. The CDR3 DNA reads TGTGCCAGCGCGGCCCGCCGGGGCGACTATGGCTACACCTTC.